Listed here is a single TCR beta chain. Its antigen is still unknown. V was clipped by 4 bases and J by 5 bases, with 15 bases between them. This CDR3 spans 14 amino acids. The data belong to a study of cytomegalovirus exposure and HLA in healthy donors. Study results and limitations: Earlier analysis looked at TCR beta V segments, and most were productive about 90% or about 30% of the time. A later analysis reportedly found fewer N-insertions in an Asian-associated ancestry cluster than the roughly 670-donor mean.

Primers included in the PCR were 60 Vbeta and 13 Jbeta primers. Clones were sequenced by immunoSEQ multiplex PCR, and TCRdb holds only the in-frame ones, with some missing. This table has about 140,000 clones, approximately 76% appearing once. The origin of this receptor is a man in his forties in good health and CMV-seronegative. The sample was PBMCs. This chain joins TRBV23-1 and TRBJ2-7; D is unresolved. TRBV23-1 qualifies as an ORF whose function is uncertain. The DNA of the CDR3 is TGCGCCAGCAGTCCCCCCCCAGGATCCAACGAGCAGTACTTC. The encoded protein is CASSPPPGSNEQYF.